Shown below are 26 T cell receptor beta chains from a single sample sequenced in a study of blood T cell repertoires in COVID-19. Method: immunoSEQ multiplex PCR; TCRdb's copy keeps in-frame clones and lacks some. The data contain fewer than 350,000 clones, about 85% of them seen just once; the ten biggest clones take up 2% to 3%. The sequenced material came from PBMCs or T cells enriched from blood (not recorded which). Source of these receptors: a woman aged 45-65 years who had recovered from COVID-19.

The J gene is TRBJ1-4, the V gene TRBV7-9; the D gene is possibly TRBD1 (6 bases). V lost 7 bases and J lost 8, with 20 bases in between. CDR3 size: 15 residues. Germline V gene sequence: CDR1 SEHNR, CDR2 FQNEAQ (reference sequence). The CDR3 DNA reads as TGTGCCAGCATGCGAACAGGGATAGCGGGCGAAAAACTGTTTTTT. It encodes CASMRTGIAGEKLFF.

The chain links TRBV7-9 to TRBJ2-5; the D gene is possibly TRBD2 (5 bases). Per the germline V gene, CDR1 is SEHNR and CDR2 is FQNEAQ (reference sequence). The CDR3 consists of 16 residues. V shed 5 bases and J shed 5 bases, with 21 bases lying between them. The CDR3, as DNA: TGTGCCAGCAGCAGTATAAAGGTAGTGGGCGGGGAGACCCAGTACTTC. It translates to CASSSIKVVGGETQYF.

CDR3 nucleotide sequence: TGCAGCGTTGTATGGGACATCTCTGGAAACACCATATATTTT. This codes for CSVVWDISGNTIYF. The chain links TRBV29-1 to TRBJ1-3, with a tentative D call TRBD1 (6 bases). The CDR3 is made up of 14 amino acids. Germline CDR1 SQVTM, CDR2 ANQGSEA. The V gene lost 4 bases and the J gene lost 0 bases, with 10 bases spanning the gap.

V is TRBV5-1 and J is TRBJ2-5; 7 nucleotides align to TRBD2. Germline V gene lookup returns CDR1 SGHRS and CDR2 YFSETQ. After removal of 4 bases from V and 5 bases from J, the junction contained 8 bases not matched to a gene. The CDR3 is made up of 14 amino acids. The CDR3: CASSLDGGLETQYF. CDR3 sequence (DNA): TGCGCCAGCAGCCTCGACGGGGGGTTGGAGACCCAGTACTTC.

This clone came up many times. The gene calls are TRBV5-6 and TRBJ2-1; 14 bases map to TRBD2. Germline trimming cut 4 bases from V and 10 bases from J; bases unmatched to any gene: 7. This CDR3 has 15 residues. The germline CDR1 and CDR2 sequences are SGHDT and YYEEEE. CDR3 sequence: CASSVGLAGVGEQFF. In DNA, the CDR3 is TGTGCCAGCAGCGTGGGACTAGCGGGAGTTGGGGAGCAGTTCTTC.

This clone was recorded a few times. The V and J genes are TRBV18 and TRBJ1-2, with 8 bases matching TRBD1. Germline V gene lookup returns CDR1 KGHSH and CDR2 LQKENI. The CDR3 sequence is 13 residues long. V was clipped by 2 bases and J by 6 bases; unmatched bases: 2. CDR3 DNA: TGTGCCAGCTCACCAATGGACAGGGATGGCTACACCTTC. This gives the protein CASSPMDRDGYTF.

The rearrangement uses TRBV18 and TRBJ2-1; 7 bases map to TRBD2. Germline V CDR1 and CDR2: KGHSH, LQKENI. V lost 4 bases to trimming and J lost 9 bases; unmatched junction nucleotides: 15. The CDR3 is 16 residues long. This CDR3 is CASSLTRGSSGGEQFF. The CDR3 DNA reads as TGTGCCAGCTCACTGACTAGAGGATCTAGCGGAGGTGAGCAGTTCTTC.

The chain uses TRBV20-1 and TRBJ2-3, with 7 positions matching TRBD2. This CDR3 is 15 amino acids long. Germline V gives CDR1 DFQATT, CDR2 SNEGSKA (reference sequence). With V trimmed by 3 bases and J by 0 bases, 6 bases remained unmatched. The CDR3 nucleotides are TGCAGTGCTAGTTCCGGGGGGACGAGCACAGATACGCAGTATTTT. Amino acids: CSASSGGTSTDTQYF.

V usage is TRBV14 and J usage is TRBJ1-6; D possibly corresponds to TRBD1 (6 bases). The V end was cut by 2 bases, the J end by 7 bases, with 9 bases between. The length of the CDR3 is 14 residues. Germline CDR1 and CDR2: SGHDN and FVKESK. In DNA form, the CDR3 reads TGTGCCAGCAGCCAACACAGGGTGAATTCACCCCTCCACTTT. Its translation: CASSQHRVNSPLHF.

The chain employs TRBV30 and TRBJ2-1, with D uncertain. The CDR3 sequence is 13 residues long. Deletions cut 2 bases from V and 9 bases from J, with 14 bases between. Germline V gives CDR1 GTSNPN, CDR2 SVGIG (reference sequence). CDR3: CAWSPSRLAEQFF. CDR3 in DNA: TGTGCCTGGAGTCCTTCACGACTTGCTGAGCAGTTCTTC. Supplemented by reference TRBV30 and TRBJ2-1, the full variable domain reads SQTIHQWPATLVQPVGSPLSLECTVEGTSNPNLYWYRQAAGRGLQLLFYSVGIGQISSEVPQNLSASRPQDRQFILSSKKLLLSDSGFYLCAWSPSRLAEQFFGPGTRLTVL.

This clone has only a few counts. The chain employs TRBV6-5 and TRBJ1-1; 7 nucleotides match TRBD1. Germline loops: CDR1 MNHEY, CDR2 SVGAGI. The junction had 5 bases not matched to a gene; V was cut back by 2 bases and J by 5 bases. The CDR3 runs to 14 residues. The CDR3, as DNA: TGTGCCAGCAGTTACGACAGGGATTGGACTGAAGCTTTCTTT. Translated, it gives CASSYDRDWTEAFF.

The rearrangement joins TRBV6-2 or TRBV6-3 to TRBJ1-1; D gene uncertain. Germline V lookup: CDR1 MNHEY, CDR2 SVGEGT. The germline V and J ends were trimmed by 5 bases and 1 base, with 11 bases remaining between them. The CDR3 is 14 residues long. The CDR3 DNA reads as TGTGCCAGCAGTCAACTACAACAGAACACTGAAGCTTTCTTT. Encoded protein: CASSQLQQNTEAFF.

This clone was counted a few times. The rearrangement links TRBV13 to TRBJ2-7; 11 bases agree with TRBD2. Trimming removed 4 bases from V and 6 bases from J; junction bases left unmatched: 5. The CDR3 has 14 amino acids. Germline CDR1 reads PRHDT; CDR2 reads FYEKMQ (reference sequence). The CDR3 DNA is TGTGCCAGCAGCTCCGGGACTAGCGGTGGCGAGCAGTACTTC. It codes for CASSSGTSGGEQYF.

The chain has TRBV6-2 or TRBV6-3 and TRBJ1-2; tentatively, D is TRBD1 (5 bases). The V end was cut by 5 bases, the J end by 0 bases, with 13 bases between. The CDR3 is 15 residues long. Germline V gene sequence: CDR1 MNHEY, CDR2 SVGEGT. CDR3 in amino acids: CASSRQLTANYGYTF. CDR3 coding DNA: TGTGCCAGCAGTAGACAGCTAACAGCTAACTATGGCTACACCTTC.

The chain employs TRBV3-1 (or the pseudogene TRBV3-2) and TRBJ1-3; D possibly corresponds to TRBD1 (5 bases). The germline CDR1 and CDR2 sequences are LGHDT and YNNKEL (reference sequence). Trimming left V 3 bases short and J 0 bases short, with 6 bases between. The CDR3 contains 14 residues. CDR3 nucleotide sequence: TGTGCCAGCAGCCAGACAGTCTCTGGAAACACCATATATTTT. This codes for CASSQTVSGNTIYF.

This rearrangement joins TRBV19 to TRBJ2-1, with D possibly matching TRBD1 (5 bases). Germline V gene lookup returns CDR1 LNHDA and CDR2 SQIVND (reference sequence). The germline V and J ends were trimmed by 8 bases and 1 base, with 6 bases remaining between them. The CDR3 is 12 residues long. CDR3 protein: CASQGSYNEQFF. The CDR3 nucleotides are TGTGCCAGTCAGGGTTCCTACAATGAGCAGTTCTTC.

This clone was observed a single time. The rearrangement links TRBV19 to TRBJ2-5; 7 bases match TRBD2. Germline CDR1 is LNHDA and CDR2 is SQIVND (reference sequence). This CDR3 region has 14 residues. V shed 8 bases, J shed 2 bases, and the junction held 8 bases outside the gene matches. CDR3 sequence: CASQAPGLQETQYF. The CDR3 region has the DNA TGTGCCAGTCAGGCTCCGGGACTACAAGAGACCCAGTACTTC.

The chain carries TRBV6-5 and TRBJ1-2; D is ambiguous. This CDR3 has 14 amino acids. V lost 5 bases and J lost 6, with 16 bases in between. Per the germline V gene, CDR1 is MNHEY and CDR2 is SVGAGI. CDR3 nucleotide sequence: TGTGCCAGCAGTCCGCCCGGGAACGCGGATGGCTACACCTTC. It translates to CASSPPGNADGYTF.

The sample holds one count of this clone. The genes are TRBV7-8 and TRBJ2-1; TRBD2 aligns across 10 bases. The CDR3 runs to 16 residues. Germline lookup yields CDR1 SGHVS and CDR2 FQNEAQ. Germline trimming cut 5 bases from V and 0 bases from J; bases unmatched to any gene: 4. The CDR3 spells CASSARLAGSYNEQFF. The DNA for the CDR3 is TGTGCCAGCAGCGCGCGACTAGCGGGCTCCTACAATGAGCAGTTCTTC.

CDR3 nucleotides: TGTGCCAGCAGACACTCCGGCGGAAAGAATTCACCCCTCCACTTT. Translated: CASRHSGGKNSPLHF. The chain uses TRBV28 and TRBJ1-6; D call uncertain. Between the trimmed V and J ends, which lost 6 bases and 7 bases, there was a span of 16 bases. The CDR3 contains 15 residues. Germline assignment: CDR1 MDHEN and CDR2 SYDVKM.

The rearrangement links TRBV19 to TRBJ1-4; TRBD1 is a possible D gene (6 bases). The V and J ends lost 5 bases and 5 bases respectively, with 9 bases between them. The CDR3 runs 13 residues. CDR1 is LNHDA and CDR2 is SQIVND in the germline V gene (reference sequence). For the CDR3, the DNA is TGTGCCAGTAGTTGGCAGGGGAATGAAAAACTGTTTTTT. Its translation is CASSWQGNEKLFF.

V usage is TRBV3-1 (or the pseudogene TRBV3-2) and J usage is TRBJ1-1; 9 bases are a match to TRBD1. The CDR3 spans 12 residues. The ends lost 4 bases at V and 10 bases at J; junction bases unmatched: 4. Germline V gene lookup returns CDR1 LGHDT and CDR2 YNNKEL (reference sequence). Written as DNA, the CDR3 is TGTGCCAGCAGCCTATCGGACAGGGGAGCTTTCTTT. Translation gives CASSLSDRGAFF.

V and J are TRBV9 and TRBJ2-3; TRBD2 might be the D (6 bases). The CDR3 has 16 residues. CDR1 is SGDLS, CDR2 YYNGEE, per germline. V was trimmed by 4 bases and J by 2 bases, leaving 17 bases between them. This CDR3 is CASSPRNSGSTDTQYF. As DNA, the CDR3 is TGTGCCAGCAGCCCCCGGAATAGCGGCTCCACAGATACGCAGTATTTT.

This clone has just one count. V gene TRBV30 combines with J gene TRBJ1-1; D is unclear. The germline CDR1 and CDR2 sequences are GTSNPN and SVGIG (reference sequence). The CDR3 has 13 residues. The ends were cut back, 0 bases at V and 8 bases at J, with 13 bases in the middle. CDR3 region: CAWSVTGTGEAFF. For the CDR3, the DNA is TGTGCCTGGAGTGTAACCGGTACGGGAGAAGCTTTCTTT.

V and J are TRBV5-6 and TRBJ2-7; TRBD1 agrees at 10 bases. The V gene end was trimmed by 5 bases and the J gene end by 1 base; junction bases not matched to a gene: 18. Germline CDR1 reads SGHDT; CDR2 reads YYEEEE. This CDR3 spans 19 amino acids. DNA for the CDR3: TGTGCCAGCAGTTTCGTCCCAGGGTCTCGGGGACAGGGGTCCTACGAGCAGTACTTC. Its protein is CASSFVPGSRGQGSYEQYF.

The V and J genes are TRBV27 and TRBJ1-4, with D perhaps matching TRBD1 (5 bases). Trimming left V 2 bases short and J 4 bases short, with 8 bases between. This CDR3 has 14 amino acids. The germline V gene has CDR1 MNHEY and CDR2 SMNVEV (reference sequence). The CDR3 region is CASSLRQYNEKLFF. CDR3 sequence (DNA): TGTGCCAGCAGTTTAAGACAGTATAATGAAAAACTGTTTTTT. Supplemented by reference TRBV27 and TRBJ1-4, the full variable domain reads EAQVTQNPRYLITVTGKKLTVTCSQNMNHEYMSWYRQDPGLGLRQIYYSMNVEVTDKGDVPEGYKVSRKEKRNFPLILESPSPNQTSLYFCASSLRQYNEKLFFGSGTQLSVL.